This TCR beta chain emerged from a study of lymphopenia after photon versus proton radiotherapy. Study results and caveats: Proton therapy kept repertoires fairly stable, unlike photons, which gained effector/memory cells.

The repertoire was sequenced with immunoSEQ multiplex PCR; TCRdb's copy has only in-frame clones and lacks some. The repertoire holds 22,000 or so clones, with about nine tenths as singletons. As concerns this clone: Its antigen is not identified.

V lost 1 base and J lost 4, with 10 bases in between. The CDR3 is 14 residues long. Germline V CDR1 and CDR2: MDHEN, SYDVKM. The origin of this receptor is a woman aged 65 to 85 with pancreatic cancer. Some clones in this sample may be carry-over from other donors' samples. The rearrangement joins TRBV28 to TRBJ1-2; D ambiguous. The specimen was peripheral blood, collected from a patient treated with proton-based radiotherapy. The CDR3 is CASSLSARVYGYTF. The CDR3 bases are TGTGCCAGCAGTTTATCTGCGAGGGTCTATGGCTACACCTTC.